This T cell receptor beta chain came from a study of blood T cell repertoires in COVID-19. Study-level information: Nucleic acid was either cDNA or gDNA, and it came from T cells, B-cell-depleted T cells, or PBMCs.

The authors' processing: Amplified reference gene primers provided the basis for estimating nucleated cell counts. Sequencing used immunoSEQ multiplex PCR; TCRdb keeps in-frame clones, though not all of them. The V and J calls and the clone size are those of that table, but D and trimming were determined from the DNA. Of approximately 150,000 clones in the sample, approximately 80% were seen once. Individuals aged about 18 to 89 years were recruited from roughly 23 US areas. Participants' own reports of clinical history determined their cohort assignment. Material for sequencing was PBMCs or T cells enriched from blood (not recorded which). The source is a middle-aged man who had recovered from COVID-19.

CDR3 amino acids: CASSEAPWDRVVNEQFF. CDR3 in DNA: TGTGCCAGCAGTGAAGCTCCCTGGGACAGGGTGGTCAATGAGCAGTTCTTC. J is TRBJ2-1 and V is TRBV6-1; 9 nucleotides align to TRBD1. The trim removed 0 bases at V and 6 bases at J, leaving 9 bases unmatched. Germline assignment: CDR1 MNHNS and CDR2 SASEGT. The CDR3 sequence is 17 residues long.